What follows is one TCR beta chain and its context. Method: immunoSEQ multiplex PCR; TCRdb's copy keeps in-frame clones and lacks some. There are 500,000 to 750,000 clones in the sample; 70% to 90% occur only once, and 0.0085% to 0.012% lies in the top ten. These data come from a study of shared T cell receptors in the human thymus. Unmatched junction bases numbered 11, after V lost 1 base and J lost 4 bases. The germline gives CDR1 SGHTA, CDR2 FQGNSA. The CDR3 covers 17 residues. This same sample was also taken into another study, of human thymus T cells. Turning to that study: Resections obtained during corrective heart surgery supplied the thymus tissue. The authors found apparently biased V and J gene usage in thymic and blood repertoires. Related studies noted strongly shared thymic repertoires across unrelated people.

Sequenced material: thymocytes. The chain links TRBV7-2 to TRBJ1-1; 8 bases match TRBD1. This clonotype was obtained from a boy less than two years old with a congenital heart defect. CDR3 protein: CASSLDQGAGRRTEAFF. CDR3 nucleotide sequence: TGTGCCAGCAGCTTAGATCAGGGGGCAGGGCGGCGCACTGAAGCTTTCTTT.